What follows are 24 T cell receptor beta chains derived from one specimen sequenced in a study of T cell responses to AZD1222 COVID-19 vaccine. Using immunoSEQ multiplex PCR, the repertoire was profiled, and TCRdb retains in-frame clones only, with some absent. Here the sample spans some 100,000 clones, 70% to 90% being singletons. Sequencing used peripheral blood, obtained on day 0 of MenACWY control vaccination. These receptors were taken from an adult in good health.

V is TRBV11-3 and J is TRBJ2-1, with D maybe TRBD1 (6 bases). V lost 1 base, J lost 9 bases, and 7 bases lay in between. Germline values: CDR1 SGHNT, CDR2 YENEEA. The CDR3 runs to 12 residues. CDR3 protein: CASSLGGPEQFF. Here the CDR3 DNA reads TGTGCCAGCAGCTTAGGGGGGCCTGAGCAGTTCTTC.

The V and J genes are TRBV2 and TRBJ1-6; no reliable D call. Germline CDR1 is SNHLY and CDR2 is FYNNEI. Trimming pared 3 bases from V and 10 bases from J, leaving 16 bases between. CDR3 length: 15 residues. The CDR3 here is CASSDGGLIRSPLHF. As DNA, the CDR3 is TGTGCCAGCAGTGATGGAGGGTTGATTAGATCACCCCTCCACTTT.

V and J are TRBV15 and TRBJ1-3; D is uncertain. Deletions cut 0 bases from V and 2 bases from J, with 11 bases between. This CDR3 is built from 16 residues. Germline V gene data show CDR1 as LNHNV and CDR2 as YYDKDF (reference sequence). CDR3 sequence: CATSRDLDGAGNTIYF. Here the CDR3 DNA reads TGTGCCACCAGCAGAGATTTGGATGGGGCTGGAAACACCATATATTTT.

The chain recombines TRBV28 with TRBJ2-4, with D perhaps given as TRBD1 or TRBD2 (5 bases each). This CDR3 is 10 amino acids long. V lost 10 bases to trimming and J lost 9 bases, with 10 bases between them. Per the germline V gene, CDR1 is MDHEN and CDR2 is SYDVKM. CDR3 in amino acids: CATGTRIQYF. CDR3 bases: TGTGCCACAGGGACCCGCATTCAGTACTTC.

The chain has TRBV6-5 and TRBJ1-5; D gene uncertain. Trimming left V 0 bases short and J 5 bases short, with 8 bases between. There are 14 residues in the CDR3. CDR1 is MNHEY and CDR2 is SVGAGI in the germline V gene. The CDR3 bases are TGTGCCAGCAGTTACTCTTACAGAGATCAGCCCCAGCATTTT. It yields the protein CASSYSYRDQPQHF.

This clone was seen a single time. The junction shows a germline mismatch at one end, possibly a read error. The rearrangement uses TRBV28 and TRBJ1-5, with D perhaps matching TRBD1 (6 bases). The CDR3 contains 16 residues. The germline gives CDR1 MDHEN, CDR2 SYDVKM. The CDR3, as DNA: TGTGCCAGCAGCTTATCATCTAGGGGGAGCAATCAGCCCCAGCATTTT. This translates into CASSLSSRGSNQPQHF.

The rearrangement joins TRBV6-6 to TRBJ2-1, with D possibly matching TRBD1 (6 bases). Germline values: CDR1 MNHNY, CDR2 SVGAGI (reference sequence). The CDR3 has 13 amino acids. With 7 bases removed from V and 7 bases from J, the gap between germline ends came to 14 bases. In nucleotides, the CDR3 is TGTGCCAGCACGGGACAAAACCTGAATGAGCAGTTCTTC. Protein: CASTGQNLNEQFF.

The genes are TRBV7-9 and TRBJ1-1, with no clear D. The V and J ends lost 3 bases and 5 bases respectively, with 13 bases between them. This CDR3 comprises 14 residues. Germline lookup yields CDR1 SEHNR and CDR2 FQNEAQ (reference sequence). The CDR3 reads CASSFSIGGTEAFF. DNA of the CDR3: TGTGCCAGCAGCTTCTCTATTGGTGGGACTGAAGCTTTCTTT.

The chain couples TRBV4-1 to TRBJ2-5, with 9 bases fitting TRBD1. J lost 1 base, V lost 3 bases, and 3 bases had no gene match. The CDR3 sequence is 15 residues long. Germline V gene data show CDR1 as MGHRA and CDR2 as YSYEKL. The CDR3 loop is CASSHPGQGQETQYF. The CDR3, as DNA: TGCGCCAGCAGCCACCCGGGACAGGGCCAAGAGACCCAGTACTTC.

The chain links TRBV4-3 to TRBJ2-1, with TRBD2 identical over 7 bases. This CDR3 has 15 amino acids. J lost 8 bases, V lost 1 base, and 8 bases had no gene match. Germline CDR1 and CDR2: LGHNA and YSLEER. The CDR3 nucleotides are TGCGCCAGCAGCCAAGCGGGTAGCGGGTGGGATGAGCAGTTCTTC. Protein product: CASSQAGSGWDEQFF.

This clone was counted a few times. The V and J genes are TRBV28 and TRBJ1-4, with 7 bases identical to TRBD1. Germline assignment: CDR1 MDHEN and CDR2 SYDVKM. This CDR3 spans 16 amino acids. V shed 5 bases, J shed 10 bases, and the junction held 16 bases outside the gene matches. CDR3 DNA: TGTGCCAGCAGTATACCTCACGGACAGGTGGAGGGAAAACTGTTTTTT. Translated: CASSIPHGQVEGKLFF. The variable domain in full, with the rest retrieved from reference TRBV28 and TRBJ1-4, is DVKVTQSSRYLVKRTGEKVFLECVQDMDHENMFWYRQDPGLGLRLIYFSYDVKMKEKGDIPEGYSVSREKKERFSLILESASTNQTSMYLCASSIPHGQVEGKLFFGSGTQLSVL.

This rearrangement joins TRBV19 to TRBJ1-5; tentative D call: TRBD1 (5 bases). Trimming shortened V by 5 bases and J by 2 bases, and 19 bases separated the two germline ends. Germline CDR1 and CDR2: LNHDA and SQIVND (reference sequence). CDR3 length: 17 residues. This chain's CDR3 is CASSPTRGGNRNQPQHF. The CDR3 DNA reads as TGTGCCAGTAGTCCGACCCGGGGGGGTAATCGCAATCAGCCCCAGCATTTT.

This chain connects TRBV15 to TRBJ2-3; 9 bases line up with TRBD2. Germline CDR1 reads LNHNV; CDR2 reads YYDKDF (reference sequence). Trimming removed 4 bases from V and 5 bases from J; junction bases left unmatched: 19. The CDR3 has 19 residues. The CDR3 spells CATSTLRRTISGRLDTQYF. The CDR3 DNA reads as TGTGCCACCAGCACCCTGCGGAGAACCATTAGCGGGAGATTAGATACGCAGTATTTT.

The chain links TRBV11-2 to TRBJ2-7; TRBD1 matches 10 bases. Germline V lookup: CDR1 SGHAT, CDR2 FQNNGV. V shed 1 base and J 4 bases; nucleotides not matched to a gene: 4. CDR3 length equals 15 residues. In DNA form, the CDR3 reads TGTGCCAGCAGCTTAGGGACAGGGGGGATTTACGAGCAGTACTTC. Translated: CASSLGTGGIYEQYF. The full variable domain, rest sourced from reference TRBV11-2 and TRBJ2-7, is EAGVAQSPRYKIIEKRQSVAFWCNPISGHATLYWYQQILGQGPKLLIQFQNNGVVDDSQLPKDRFSAERLKGVDSTLKIQPAKLEDSAVYLCASSLGTGGIYEQYFGPGTRLTVT.

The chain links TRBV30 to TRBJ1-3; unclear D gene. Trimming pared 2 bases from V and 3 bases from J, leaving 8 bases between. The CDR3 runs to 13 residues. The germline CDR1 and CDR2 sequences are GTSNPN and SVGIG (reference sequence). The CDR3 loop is CAWSLDLGNTIYF. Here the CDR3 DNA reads TGTGCCTGGAGTCTTGACCTTGGAAACACCATATATTTT.

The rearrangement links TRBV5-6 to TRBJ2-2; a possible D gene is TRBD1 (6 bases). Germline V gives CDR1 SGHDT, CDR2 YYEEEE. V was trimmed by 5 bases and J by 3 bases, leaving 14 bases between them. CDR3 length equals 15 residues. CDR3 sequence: CASSRTDWDTGELFF. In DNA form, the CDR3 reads TGTGCCAGCAGTAGGACAGACTGGGACACCGGGGAGCTGTTTTTT.

Here the CDR3 DNA reads TGTGCCAGCAGCGGACTCCATGGCGGGGACCGAAGTGATACGCAGTATTTT. It is translated as CASSGLHGGDRSDTQYF. The chain carries TRBV9 and TRBJ2-3; tentative D call: TRBD2 (6 bases). V was cut by 3 bases and J by 6 bases, with 23 bases left in between. The CDR3 is made up of 17 amino acids. CDR1 and CDR2 from the germline V gene are SGDLS and YYNGEE.

CDR3 residues: CSVWGQETQYF. The CDR3 nucleotides are TGCAGCGTTTGGGGCCAAGAGACCCAGTACTTC. The V call is TRBV29-1, the J call TRBJ2-5; the D is unclear. The CDR3 has 11 residues. CDR1 and CDR2 (germline): SQVTM, ANQGSEA. Trimming cost V 5 bases and J 1 base, with 5 bases left between them.

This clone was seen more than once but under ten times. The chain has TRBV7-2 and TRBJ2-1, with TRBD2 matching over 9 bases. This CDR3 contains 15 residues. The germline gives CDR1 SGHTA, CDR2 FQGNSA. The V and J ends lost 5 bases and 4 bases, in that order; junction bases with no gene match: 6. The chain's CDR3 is CASSRLAGEYNEQFF. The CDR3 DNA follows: TGTGCCAGCAGCCGCTTAGCGGGGGAATACAATGAGCAGTTCTTC.

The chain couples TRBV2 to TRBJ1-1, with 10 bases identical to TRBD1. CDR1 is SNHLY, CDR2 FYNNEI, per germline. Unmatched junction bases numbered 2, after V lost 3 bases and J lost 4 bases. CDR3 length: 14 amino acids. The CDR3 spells CASSERTGGTEAFF. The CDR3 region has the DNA TGTGCCAGCAGTGAGAGGACAGGGGGCACTGAAGCTTTCTTT.

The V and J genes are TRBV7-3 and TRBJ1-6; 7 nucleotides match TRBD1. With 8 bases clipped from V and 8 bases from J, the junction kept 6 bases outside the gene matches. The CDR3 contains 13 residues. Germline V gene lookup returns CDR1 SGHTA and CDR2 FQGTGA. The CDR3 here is CASGPTGDSPLHF. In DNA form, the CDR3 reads TGTGCCAGCGGACCTACAGGGGATTCACCCCTCCACTTT.

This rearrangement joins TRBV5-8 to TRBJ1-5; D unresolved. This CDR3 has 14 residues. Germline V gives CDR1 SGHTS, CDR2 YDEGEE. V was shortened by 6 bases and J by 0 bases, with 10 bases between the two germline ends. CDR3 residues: CASTDGDSNQPQHF. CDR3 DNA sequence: TGTGCCAGCACGGACGGCGATAGCAATCAGCCCCAGCATTTT.

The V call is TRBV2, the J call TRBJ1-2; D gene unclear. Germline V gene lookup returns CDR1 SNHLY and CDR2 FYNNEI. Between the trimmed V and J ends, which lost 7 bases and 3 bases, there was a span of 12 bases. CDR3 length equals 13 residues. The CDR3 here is CASTPLGDYGYTF. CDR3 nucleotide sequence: TGTGCCAGCACCCCGTTGGGTGACTATGGCTACACCTTC.

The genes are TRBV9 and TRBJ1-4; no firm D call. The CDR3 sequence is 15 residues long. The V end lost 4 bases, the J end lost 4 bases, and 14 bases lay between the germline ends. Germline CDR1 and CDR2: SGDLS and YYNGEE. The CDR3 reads CASSPRLGDNEKLFF. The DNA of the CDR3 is TGTGCCAGCAGCCCGCGGCTCGGGGATAATGAAAAACTGTTTTTT.